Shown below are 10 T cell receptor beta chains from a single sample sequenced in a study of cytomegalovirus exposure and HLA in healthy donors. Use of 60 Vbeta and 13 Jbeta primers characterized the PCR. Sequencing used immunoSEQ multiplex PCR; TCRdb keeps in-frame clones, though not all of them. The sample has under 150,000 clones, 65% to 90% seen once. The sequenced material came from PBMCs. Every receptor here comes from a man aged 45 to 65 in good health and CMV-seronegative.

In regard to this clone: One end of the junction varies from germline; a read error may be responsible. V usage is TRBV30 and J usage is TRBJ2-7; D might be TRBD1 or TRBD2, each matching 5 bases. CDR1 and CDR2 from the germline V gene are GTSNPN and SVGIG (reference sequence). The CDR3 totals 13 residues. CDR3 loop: CAGSPDRAYEQYF. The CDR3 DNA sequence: TGTGCCGGGAGTCCCGACAGAGCCTACGAGCAGTACTTC. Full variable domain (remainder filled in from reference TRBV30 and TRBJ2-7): SQTIHQWPATLVQPVGSPLSLECTVEGTSNPNLYWYRQAAGRGLQLLFYSVGIGQISSEVPQNLSASRPQDRQFILSSKKLLLSDSGFYLCAGSPDRAYEQYFGPGTRLTVT.

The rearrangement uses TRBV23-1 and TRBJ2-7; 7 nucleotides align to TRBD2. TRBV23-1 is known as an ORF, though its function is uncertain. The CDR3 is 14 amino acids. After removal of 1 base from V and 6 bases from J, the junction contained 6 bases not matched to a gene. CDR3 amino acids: CASSQLGGNTEQYF. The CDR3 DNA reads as TGCGCCAGCAGTCAATTGGGAGGGAATACCGAGCAGTACTTC.

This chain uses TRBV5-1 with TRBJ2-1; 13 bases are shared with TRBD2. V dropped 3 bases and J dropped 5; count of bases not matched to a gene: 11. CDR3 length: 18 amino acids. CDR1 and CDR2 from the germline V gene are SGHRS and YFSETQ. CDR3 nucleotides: TGCGCCAGCAGCTCCTTCTATGCCGGGACTAGCGGGGACAATGAGCAGTTCTTC. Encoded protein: CASSSFYAGTSGDNEQFF.

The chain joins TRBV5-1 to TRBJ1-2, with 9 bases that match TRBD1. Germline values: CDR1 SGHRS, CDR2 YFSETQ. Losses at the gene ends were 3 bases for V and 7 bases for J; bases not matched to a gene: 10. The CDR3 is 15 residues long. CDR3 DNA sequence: TGCGCCAGCAGCTGGGCCGACAGGGGGGCCGGTGGCTACACCTTC. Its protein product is CASSWADRGAGGYTF. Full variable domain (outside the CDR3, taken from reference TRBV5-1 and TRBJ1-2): KAGVTQTPRYLIKTRGQQVTLSCSPISGHRSVSWYQQTPGQGLQFLFEYFSETQRNKGNFPGRFSGRQFSNSRSEMNVSTLELGDSALYLCASSWADRGAGGYTFGSGTRLTVV.

CDR3 nucleotide sequence: TGTGCCAGCAGCTCCCAGATGAACACTGAAGCTTTCTTT. This codes for CASSSQMNTEAFF. J is TRBJ1-1 and V is TRBV6-4, with D hard to call. With 6 bases removed from V and 0 bases from J, the gap between germline ends came to 8 bases. Looked up from germline, CDR1 is MRHNA and CDR2 is SNTAGT. This CDR3 region has 13 residues.

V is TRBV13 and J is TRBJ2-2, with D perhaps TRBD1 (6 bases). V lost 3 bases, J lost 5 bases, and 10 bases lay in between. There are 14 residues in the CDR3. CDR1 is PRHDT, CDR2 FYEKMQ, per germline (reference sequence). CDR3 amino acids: CASSLVGGTGELFF. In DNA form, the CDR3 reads TGTGCCAGCAGCTTGGTAGGGGGTACCGGGGAGCTGTTTTTT. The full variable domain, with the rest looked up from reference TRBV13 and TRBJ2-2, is AAGVIQSPRHLIKEKRETATLKCYPIPRHDTVYWYQQGPGQDPQFLISFYEKMQSDKGSIPDRFSAQQFSDYHSELNMSSLELGDSALYFCASSLVGGTGELFFGEGSRLTVL.

CDR3 DNA: TGTGCCAGCAGTGAATGGGACAGGAACACTGAAGCTTTCTTT. Encoded protein: CASSEWDRNTEAFF. The chain links TRBV2 to TRBJ1-1, with TRBD1 matching 7 bases. V lost 2 bases to trimming and J lost 1 base; unmatched junction nucleotides: 1. The CDR3 runs 14 residues. Per the germline V gene, CDR1 is SNHLY and CDR2 is FYNNEI.

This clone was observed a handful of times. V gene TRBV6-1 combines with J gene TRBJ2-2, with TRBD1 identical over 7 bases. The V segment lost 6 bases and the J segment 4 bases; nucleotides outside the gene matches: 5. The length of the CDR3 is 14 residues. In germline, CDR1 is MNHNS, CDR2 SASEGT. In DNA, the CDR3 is TGTGCCAGCAGCTTCAGGGGGACCACCGGGGAGCTGTTTTTT. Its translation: CASSFRGTTGELFF.

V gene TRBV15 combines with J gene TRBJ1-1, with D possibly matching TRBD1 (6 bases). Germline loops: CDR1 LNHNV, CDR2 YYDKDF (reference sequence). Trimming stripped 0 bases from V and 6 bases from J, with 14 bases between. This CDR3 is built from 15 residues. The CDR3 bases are TGTGCCACCAGCAGAGAGGGAACAGGGCTGCCTGAAGCTTTCTTT. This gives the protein CATSREGTGLPEAFF.

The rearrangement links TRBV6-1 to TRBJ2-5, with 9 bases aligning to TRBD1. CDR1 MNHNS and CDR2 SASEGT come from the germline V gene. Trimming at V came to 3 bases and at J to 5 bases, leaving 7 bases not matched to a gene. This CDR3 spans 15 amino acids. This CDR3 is CASSDRTGVLETQYF. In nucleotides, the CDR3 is TGTGCCAGCAGTGACAGGACAGGGGTCTTGGAGACCCAGTACTTC.